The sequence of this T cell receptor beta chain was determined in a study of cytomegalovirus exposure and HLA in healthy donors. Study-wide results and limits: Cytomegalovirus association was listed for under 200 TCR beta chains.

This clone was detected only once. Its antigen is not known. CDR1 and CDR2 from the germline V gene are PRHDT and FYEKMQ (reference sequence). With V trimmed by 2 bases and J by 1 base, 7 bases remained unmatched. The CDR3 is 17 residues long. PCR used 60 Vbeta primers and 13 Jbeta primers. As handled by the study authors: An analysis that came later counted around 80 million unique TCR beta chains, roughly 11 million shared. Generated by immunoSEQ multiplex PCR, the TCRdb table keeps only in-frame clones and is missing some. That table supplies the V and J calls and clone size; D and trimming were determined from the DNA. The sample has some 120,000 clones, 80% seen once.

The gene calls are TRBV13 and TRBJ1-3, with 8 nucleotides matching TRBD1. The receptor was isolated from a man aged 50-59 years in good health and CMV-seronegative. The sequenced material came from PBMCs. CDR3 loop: CASSLLGGTGSGNTIYF. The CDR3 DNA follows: TGTGCCAGCAGCTTACTGGGGGGGACAGGTTCTGGAAACACCATATATTTT.